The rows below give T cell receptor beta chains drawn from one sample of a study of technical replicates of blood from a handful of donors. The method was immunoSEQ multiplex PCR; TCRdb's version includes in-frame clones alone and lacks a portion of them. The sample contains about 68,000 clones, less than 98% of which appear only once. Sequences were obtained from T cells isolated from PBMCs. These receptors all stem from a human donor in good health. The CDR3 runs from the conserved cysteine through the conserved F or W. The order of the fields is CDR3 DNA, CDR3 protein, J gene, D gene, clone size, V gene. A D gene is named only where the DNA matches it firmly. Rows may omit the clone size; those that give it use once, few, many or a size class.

DNA: TGTGCCAGCAGTCCCTCCATTGGACAGGGCTTCTATGGCTACACCTTC; CDR3: CASSPSIGQGFYGYTF; J: TRBJ1-2; D: TRBD1; size: few; V: TRBV28
DNA: TGTGCCTGGAGTCAGGGCCCTGAAGCTTTCTTT; CDR3: CAWSQGPEAFF; J: TRBJ1-1; D: -; size: -; V: TRBV30
DNA: TGTGCCAGTTTCAGGGGGAACACCGGGGAGCTGTTTTTT; CDR3: CASFRGNTGELFF; J: TRBJ2-2; D: -; size: -; V: TRBV19
DNA: TGTGCCAGCAGCGGACTAGCGGGAAACACCGGGGAGCTGTTTTTT; CDR3: CASSGLAGNTGELFF; J: TRBJ2-2; D: TRBD2; size: many; V: TRBV9
DNA: TGTGCCAGCAGTCGCGGTAGCACAGATACGCAGTATTTT; CDR3: CASSRGSTDTQYF; J: TRBJ2-3; D: -; size: -; V: TRBV6-5
DNA: TGCAGCGTTGAGGGCAGGGTAAACTATGGCTACACCTTC; CDR3: CSVEGRVNYGYTF; J: TRBJ1-2; D: -; size: -; V: TRBV29-1
DNA: TGTGCCAGCTCACCCGGGACATCCTACTCTGGAAACACCATATATTTT; CDR3: CASSPGTSYSGNTIYF; J: TRBJ1-3; D: -; size: -; V: TRBV18
DNA: TGCAGCGTTGAAGGACAGGCCAGGGGGTCTGGGGCCAACGTCCTGACTTTC; CDR3: CSVEGQARGSGANVLTF; J: TRBJ2-6; D: TRBD1; size: -; V: TRBV29-1
DNA: TGTGCCAGCAGCAATAGCGGGAGCTCCTACAATGAGCAGTTCTTC; CDR3: CASSNSGSSYNEQFF; J: TRBJ2-1; D: TRBD2; size: -; V: TRBV6-5
DNA: TGTGCCAGCAGCGTAGGGGGAGGACTCTACGAGCAGTACTTC; CDR3: CASSVGGGLYEQYF; J: TRBJ2-7; D: -; size: -; V: TRBV9
DNA: TGTGCCAGCAGCTTAACGATACGGGGCGAGCAGTACTTC; CDR3: CASSLTIRGEQYF; J: TRBJ2-7; D: -; size: -; V: TRBV7-3
DNA: TGTGCCAGCTCCCGACAGGGGTCGAGCAATCAGCCCCAGCATTTT; CDR3: CASSRQGSSNQPQHF; J: TRBJ1-5; D: TRBD1; size: -; V: TRBV18
DNA: TGTGCCAGCAGTTATGGATACAGGGGGCACGAGCAGTACTTC; CDR3: CASSYGYRGHEQYF; J: TRBJ2-7; D: TRBD1; size: -; V: TRBV6-7
DNA: TGTGCCAGCAGCTCCGGGAGGGGAGAGACCCAGTACTTC; CDR3: CASSSGRGETQYF; J: TRBJ2-5; D: TRBD2; size: -; V: TRBV7-2
DNA: TGTGCCAGCAGCACCCCCGGGTACACTGAAGCTTTCTTT; CDR3: CASSTPGYTEAFF; J: TRBJ1-1; D: -; size: -; V: TRBV7-9
DNA: TGTGCCTGGAAGTGGGACACCTATGGCTACACCTTC; CDR3: CAWKWDTYGYTF; J: TRBJ1-2; D: -; size: -; V: TRBV30
DNA: TGTGCCAGCGGCCGCCTTATCGGGTTACAAGAGACCCAGTACTTC; CDR3: CASGRLIGLQETQYF; J: TRBJ2-5; D: -; size: -; V: TRBV7-9
DNA: TGCAGCCTGTTAGGCTACACCTTC; CDR3: CSLLGYTF; J: TRBJ1-2; D: -; size: -; V: TRBV20-1
DNA: TGTGCCAGCAGTTACGGGACAGGCGCCAATCAGCCCCAGCATTTT; CDR3: CASSYGTGANQPQHF; J: TRBJ1-5; D: TRBD1; size: -; V: TRBV5-6
DNA: TGTGCCTGTAACAGGTACCAAGAGACCCAGTACTTC; CDR3: CACNRYQETQYF; J: TRBJ2-5; D: -; size: -; V: TRBV30
DNA: TGTGCCAGCAGCTTAGCGGGAGATAATATCGAGACCCAGTACTTC; CDR3: CASSLAGDNIETQYF; J: TRBJ2-5; D: -; size: -; V: TRBV7-2
DNA: TGTGCCAGTATGACTAGCGGGAGTGCAGGCGAGCAGTACTTC; CDR3: CASMTSGSAGEQYF; J: TRBJ2-7; D: TRBD2; size: -; V: TRBV6-1
DNA: TGTGCCAGCAGTCGGGGTAGTGGGCAGCCCCAGCATTTT; CDR3: CASSRGSGQPQHF; J: TRBJ1-5; D: -; size: -; V: TRBV6-5
DNA: TGTGCCAGCAGCCAAAACACTGAAGCTTTCTTT; CDR3: CASSQNTEAFF; J: TRBJ1-1; D: -; size: once; V: TRBV27
DNA: TGTGCCAGCAGCTCCTGGACAGGTTACAATGAGCAGTTCTTC; CDR3: CASSSWTGYNEQFF; J: TRBJ2-1; D: TRBD1; size: -; V: TRBV5-4
DNA: TGTGCCAGCAGCATGACAGGGGGCGCCTTTCCTTACGAGCAGTACTTC; CDR3: CASSMTGGAFPYEQYF; J: TRBJ2-7; D: TRBD1; size: -; V: TRBV9
DNA: TGCAGCGTTACCCATCAGATCTCTGGAAACACCATATATTTT; CDR3: CSVTHQISGNTIYF; J: TRBJ1-3; D: -; size: -; V: TRBV29-1
DNA: TGTGCCAGCAGCTCTCTTCTAGCGGGAGGGTCAGGGAATGAGCAGTTCTTC; CDR3: CASSSLLAGGSGNEQFF; J: TRBJ2-1; D: TRBD2; size: -; V: TRBV14
DNA: TGTGCCAGCAGTTACAGCAGGGGAGACCAAGAGACCCAGTACTTC; CDR3: CASSYSRGDQETQYF; J: TRBJ2-5; D: -; size: -; V: TRBV6-5
DNA: TGTGCCAGCAGGAGAGAACTCATGAACACTGAAGCTTTCTTT; CDR3: CASRRELMNTEAFF; J: TRBJ1-1; D: -; size: -; V: TRBV6-5
DNA: TGTGCCAGCAGTTTATCAGGCTCCAGGGCCCGAAATGGCTACACCTTC; CDR3: CASSLSGSRARNGYTF; J: TRBJ1-2; D: -; size: -; V: TRBV27